This T cell receptor (beta chain) is from a study of technical replicates of blood from several donors. Profiled with immunoSEQ multiplex PCR; TCRdb holds only in-frame clones, not every one. The sample consists of 55,000 to 65,000 clones, 95% to 98% of them appearing once. Germline V gives CDR1 SSHAT, CDR2 FNYEAQ (reference sequence). CDR3 size: 15 residues. Between the trimmed V and J ends, which lost 4 bases and 4 bases, there was a span of 13 bases. The receptor's source is a human donor in good health. Sequenced input: T cells isolated from PBMCs. The V call is TRBV7-7, the J call TRBJ2-2, with D possibly matching TRBD1 (5 bases). The CDR3 DNA is TGTGCCAGCAGCTCGACAGTTGGTCTCACCGGGGAGCTGTTTTTT. Translated: CASSSTVGLTGELFF. Based on the CDR3 plus reference TRBV7-7 and TRBJ2-2, the full variable domain is GAGVSQSPRYKVTKRGQDVTLRCDPISSHATLYWYQQALGQGPEFLTYFNYEAQPDKSGLPSDRFSAERPEGSISTLTIQRTEQRDSAMYRCASSSTVGLTGELFFGEGSRLTVL.